This T cell receptor (beta chain) was observed in a study of cytomegalovirus exposure and HLA in healthy donors. V was clipped by 3 bases and J by 6 bases, with 11 bases between them. The CDR3 consists of 14 residues. Germline loops: CDR1 MDHEN, CDR2 SYDVKM. The PCR ran on 60 Vbeta and 13 Jbeta primers. TCRdb's table, derived via immunoSEQ multiplex PCR, lists solely in-frame clones and lacks some. The sample includes more than 110,000 clones, around 75% of them seen just once. This chain connects TRBV28 to TRBJ2-2; no reliable D call. This TCR was sampled from a man aged 30 to 39 in good health and CMV-seronegative. Sequenced: PBMCs. Written as DNA, the CDR3 is TGTGCCAGCAGTTTGGTGGCAGGATCCGGGGAGCTGTTTTTT. This sequence encodes CASSLVAGSGELFF.